The 13 T cell receptor beta chains reported below all come from one sample, sequenced in a study of control samples from healthy donors and cancer patients. Data came from immunoSEQ multiplex PCR; TCRdb stores just in-frame clones and leaves some out. The sample carries about 89,000 clones, around nine tenths recorded once. Sequenced material: blood. All receptors derive from a young man in good health.

This chain uses TRBV24-1 with TRBJ2-1; 10 bases line up with TRBD1. The J segment lost 6 bases and the V segment lost 3 bases, leaving 7 bases of the junction unmatched. Germline V gene data show CDR1 as KGHDR and CDR2 as SFDVKD. This CDR3 spans 16 amino acids. CDR3 DNA: TGTGCCACCAGTGATACCCCGGACAGGGGGAGCAATGAGCAGTTCTTC. This translates into CATSDTPDRGSNEQFF.

The V and J genes are TRBV7-9 and TRBJ2-3; the D is unclear. Looked up from germline, CDR1 is SEHNR and CDR2 is FQNEAQ (reference sequence). There are 13 residues in the CDR3. V was clipped by 4 bases and J by 4 bases, with 9 bases between them. The CDR3 coding sequence is TGTGCCAGCAGCTCTTCCAACGCAGATACGCAGTATTTT. This gives the protein CASSSSNADTQYF.

V usage is TRBV29-1 and J usage is TRBJ1-2, with D perhaps TRBD1 (5 bases). The V gene lost 0 bases and the J gene lost 8 bases, with 10 bases spanning the gap. CDR1 and CDR2 from the germline V gene are SQVTM and ANQGSEA. The CDR3 consists of 12 residues. Here the CDR3 DNA reads TGCAGCGTTGAAGAGGGGCTTGACGGCTACACCTTC. Encoded protein: CSVEEGLDGYTF. The entire variable domain, with the rest obtained from reference TRBV29-1 and TRBJ1-2, is as follows: SAVISQKPSRDICQRGTSLTIQCQVDSQVTMMFWYRQQPGQSLTLIATANQGSEATYESGFVIDKFPISRPNLTFSTLTVSNMSPEDSSIYLCSVEEGLDGYTFGSGTRLTVV.

The V call is TRBV10-2, the J call TRBJ1-1; no reliable D call. V lost 6 bases and J lost 1, with 9 bases in between. Per the germline V gene, CDR1 is WSHSY and CDR2 is SAAADI. The length of the CDR3 is 13 residues. The CDR3 region has the DNA TGCGCCAGCAGGCTCGACTGGAACACTGAAGCTTTCTTT. Its translation: CASRLDWNTEAFF.

This clone was picked up a small number of times. CDR3 residues: CASSIIGQGQTEAFF. As DNA, the CDR3 is TGTGCCAGTAGTATCATAGGACAGGGGCAGACTGAAGCTTTCTTT. The chain joins TRBV19 to TRBJ1-1; 9 bases agree with TRBD1. The germline V gene has CDR1 LNHDA and CDR2 SQIVND (reference sequence). Germline trimming cut 3 bases from V and 5 bases from J; bases unmatched to any gene: 7. The CDR3 sequence is 15 residues long. The full variable domain, its missing parts supplied by reference TRBV19 and TRBJ1-1, is DGGITQSPKYLFRKEGQNVTLSCEQNLNHDAMYWYRQDPGQGLRLIYYSQIVNDFQKGDIAEGYSVSREKKESFPLTVTSAQKNPTAFYLCASSIIGQGQTEAFFGQGTRLTVV.

The chain is built from TRBV19 and TRBJ2-4, with 8 bases aligning to TRBD2. The V segment lost 3 bases and the J segment 0 bases; nucleotides outside the gene matches: 7. Germline V gives CDR1 LNHDA, CDR2 SQIVND (reference sequence). This CDR3 comprises 17 residues. CDR3 sequence: CASSIATGGLAKNIQYF. In DNA, the CDR3 is TGTGCCAGTAGTATTGCAACGGGGGGGCTAGCCAAAAACATTCAGTACTTC.

The rearrangement joins TRBV19 to TRBJ2-5; 11 nucleotides agree with TRBD2. The CDR3 spans 16 residues. Trimming at V came to 4 bases and at J to 5 bases, leaving 9 bases not matched to a gene. CDR1 and CDR2 (germline): LNHDA, SQIVND (reference sequence). The CDR3 protein is CASSTFSGGAGETQYF. CDR3 coding DNA: TGTGCCAGTAGTACCTTTAGCGGGGGGGCCGGGGAGACCCAGTACTTC.

The gene calls are TRBV27 and TRBJ2-1; no reliable D call. V dropped 0 bases and J dropped 6 bases, with 9 bases sitting between them. Germline-derived CDR1 and CDR2 are MNHEY and SMNVEV (reference sequence). There are 14 residues in the CDR3. This chain's CDR3 is CASSLSSPRNEQFF. CDR3 DNA sequence: TGTGCCAGCAGTTTATCCTCCCCCCGCAATGAGCAGTTCTTC.

This clone was observed once. The chain employs TRBV13 and TRBJ1-2; D call uncertain. Germline CDR1 reads PRHDT; CDR2 reads FYEKMQ (reference sequence). This CDR3 has 13 amino acids. Trimming removed 0 bases at V and 6 bases at J, with 8 bases between. Here the CDR3 reads CASSLGQADGYTF. DNA of the CDR3: TGTGCCAGCAGCTTAGGCCAGGCGGATGGCTACACCTTC. The variable domain in full, with the rest retrieved from reference TRBV13 and TRBJ1-2, is AAGVIQSPRHLIKEKRETATLKCYPIPRHDTVYWYQQGPGQDPQFLISFYEKMQSDKGSIPDRFSAQQFSDYHSELNMSSLELGDSALYFCASSLGQADGYTFGSGTRLTVV.

In its sample, this clone ranks as medium-sized (0.01 to 0.1%). The chain couples TRBV6-5 to TRBJ1-5, with unresolved D. CDR1 MNHEY and CDR2 SVGAGI come from the germline V gene. V lost 0 bases to trimming and J lost 10 bases, with 13 bases between them. The CDR3 spans 14 residues. CDR3 bases: TGTGCCAGCAGTTACTCGAGGGCAGGCGGTCCCCAGCATTTT. Translated: CASSYSRAGGPQHF.

This clone was picked up a small number of times. V and J are TRBV18 and TRBJ1-3; no clear D gene. CDR1 and CDR2 from the germline V gene are KGHSH and LQKENI. This CDR3 comprises 15 residues. Trimming removed 3 bases from V and 4 bases from J, with 13 bases in between. Written as DNA, the CDR3 is TGTGCCAGCTCACCGAGCGGACGGATAGGAAACACCATATATTTT. Amino acids: CASSPSGRIGNTIYF.

The V call is TRBV6-7, the J call TRBJ2-3; unclear D gene. TRBV6-7 is an ORF; its function is uncertain. The CDR3 is made up of 16 amino acids. V was trimmed by 0 bases and J by 8 bases, leaving 18 bases between them. CDR3 protein: CASSYSSSHLTPTQYF. The CDR3 coding sequence is TGTGCCAGCAGTTACTCTTCCAGCCACCTAACCCCTACGCAGTATTTT.

This chain uses TRBV13 with TRBJ1-2; 7 bases line up with TRBD1. The CDR3 has 12 amino acids. V lost 5 bases to trimming and J lost 8 bases; unmatched junction nucleotides: 5. From germline, CDR1 is PRHDT and CDR2 FYEKMQ (reference sequence). The CDR3 nucleotides are TGTGCCAGCAGCCTACAGGGGTTAGGCTACACCTTC. As protein: CASSLQGLGYTF.